This T cell receptor (beta chain) was captured by sequencing in a study of blood T cell repertoires in COVID-19. Study-level background: The United States, Italy and Spain were the sources of the acute and convalescent COVID-19 samples. PBMCs, B-cell-depleted T cells, or T cells were the source of the cDNA or gDNA that made up the material.

Per the authors' pipeline: From reference gene primer amplification, estimates of nucleated cell counts were derived. The table came from immunoSEQ multiplex PCR; TCRdb's copy has only in-frame clones and leaves some out. D and trimming come from the DNA, and the V and J calls and clone size come from that table. This table has more than 200,000 clones, around 84% appearing once. Germline V gives CDR1 SNHLY, CDR2 FYNNEI. The CDR3 extends over 14 amino acids. V dropped 8 bases and J dropped 5 bases, with 15 bases sitting between them. Participants, 18 to 89 years old, spanned 25 or so US areas. This clone was observed a handful of times.

This sequence was found in a man aged 25-40 years with acute COVID-19. The gene calls are TRBV2 and TRBJ2-2, with D perhaps TRBD2 (5 bases). The sample taken for sequencing was PBMCs or T cells enriched from blood (not recorded which). CDR3 bases: TGTGCCAGCCAAAGACTAACAGATACCGGGGAGCTGTTTTTT. This translates into CASQRLTDTGELFF.